Following are 19 T cell receptor beta chains from one sample sequenced in a study of T cells in Graves' hyperthyroidism and ophthalmopathy. Template material for amplifying TCR beta CDR3 regions consisted of RNA transcripts. The TCR CDR3 first-round RT-PCR relied on the HTBI primer set. Using its own MiXCR run on the multiplex PCR reads, TCRdb lists one record per CDR3 protein. The sample holds around 600,000 distinct CDR3 sequences, approximately 15% seen once. The sample consisted of blood. The receptors derive from a woman between 18 and 29 years old with Graves' ophthalmopathy.

In this sample, this clonotype turned up many times. V and J are TRBV12-3 or TRBV12-4 and TRBJ2-1, with 11 bases aligning to TRBD1. This CDR3 is 15 amino acids long. V shed 6 bases, J shed 8 bases, and the junction held 9 bases outside the gene matches. The CDR3 reads CASSLGQGARDEQFF. DNA of the CDR3: TGTGCCAGCAGCCTCGGACAGGGGGCGCGGGATGAGCAGTTCTTC.

The chain joins TRBV3-1 to TRBJ2-7, with D possibly being TRBD1 or TRBD2 (5 bases each). The length of the CDR3 is 15 residues. The V end was cut by 4 bases, the J end by 0 bases, with 13 bases between. Germline CDR1 is LGHDT and CDR2 is YNNKEL (reference sequence). This CDR3 reads CASSLGPAASYEQYF. As DNA, the CDR3 is TGTGCCAGCAGCCTGGGACCAGCGGCCTCCTACGAGCAGTACTTC.

In its sample, this clonotype was seen many times. The chain combines TRBV15 with TRBJ2-7; the D is unclear. The CDR3 covers 15 residues. Trimming cost V 0 bases and J 0 bases, with 9 bases left between them. In germline, CDR1 is LNHNV, CDR2 YYDKDF (reference sequence). The CDR3: CATSRDAESSYEQYF. The CDR3 DNA is TGTGCCACCAGCAGAGATGCAGAAAGCTCCTACGAGCAGTACTTC.

This clonotype was counted between two and nine times. A much larger clone is a single base away; this may be a read error. V usage is TRBV7-2 and J usage is TRBJ2-3; unclear D gene. The V gene's germline CDR1 is SGHTA and CDR2 FQGNSA. V was cut by 5 bases and J by 8 bases, with 14 bases left in between. The CDR3 spans 13 residues. CDR3 loop: CASSADWVGTQYF. CDR3 nucleotide sequence: TGTGCCAGCAGCGCAGACTGGGTAGGTACGCAGTATTTT.

On this clonotype itself: At one end, the junction sequence differs from germline, possibly due to a read error. The gene calls are TRBV6-1 and TRBJ2-7; TRBD1 agrees at 10 bases. The CDR3 contains 15 residues. CDR1 and CDR2 from the germline V gene are MNHNS and SASEGT. The CDR3 bases are TGTGCCAGCAGCCCCGGGACAGGGGATACCTACGAGCGGTACTTC. This translates into CASSPGTGDTYERYF.

There are many counts of this clonotype. The chain carries TRBV28 and TRBJ2-5; possibly TRBD1 or TRBD2 for D (5 bases each). Trimming took 4 bases from V and 1 from J, leaving 13 bases between them. Per the germline V gene, CDR1 is MDHEN and CDR2 is SYDVKM. This CDR3 comprises 15 residues. CDR3 sequence: CASSSSGTAQETQYF. For the CDR3, the DNA is TGTGCCAGCAGTTCCTCCGGGACGGCCCAAGAGACCCAGTACTTC.

This clonotype came up many times. The V call is TRBV20-1, the J call TRBJ1-1; D gene unclear. Germline V gene data show CDR1 as DFQATT and CDR2 as SNEGSKA (reference sequence). The CDR3 consists of 14 residues. Trimming took 6 bases from V and 1 from J, leaving 15 bases between them. The DNA for the CDR3 is TGCAGTGCACCAAGACCAATTGGGAACACTGAAGCTTTCTTT. Translating gives CSAPRPIGNTEAFF.

This clonotype was observed at least ten times. CDR3 nucleotide sequence: TGTGCCAGCAGCTCCTTAACGACCAGTTCAGCCTACGAGCAGTACTTC. It codes for CASSSLTTSSAYEQYF. This sequence joins TRBV12-3 or TRBV12-4 and TRBJ2-7; D unresolved. V was shortened by 6 bases and J by 2 bases, with 20 bases between the two germline ends. The CDR3 sequence is 16 residues long.

This clonotype was seen repeatedly, ten times or more. This chain links TRBV6-2 or TRBV6-3 with TRBJ2-1, with TRBD2 matching over 10 bases. J was trimmed by 4 bases and V by 0 bases; bases with no gene match: 3. Germline V gene sequence: CDR1 MNHEY, CDR2 SVGEGT. This CDR3 region has 16 residues. The CDR3 loop reads CASSYSGGLAYNEQFF. In DNA, the CDR3 is TGTGCCAGCAGTTACTCGGGGGGACTAGCGTACAATGAGCAGTTCTTC.

This clonotype was counted between two and nine times. The genes are TRBV6-5 and TRBJ1-5; weak D call: TRBD1 (5 bases). Germline V gene sequence: CDR1 MNHEY, CDR2 SVGAGI. V gave up 0 bases and J gave up 9 bases, with 12 bases separating them. The CDR3 has 14 residues. The CDR3 is CASSYSSGGRPQHF. In DNA form, the CDR3 reads TGTGCCAGCAGTTACTCATCGGGGGGTCGGCCCCAGCATTTT.

This clonotype was seen ten or more times. The chain combines TRBV20-1 with TRBJ1-1, with TRBD1 matching over 10 bases. The CDR3 is 14 amino acids. Per germline, CDR1 DFQATT and CDR2 SNEGSKA (reference sequence). V was pared by 3 bases and J by 3 bases, with 4 bases of the junction left unmatched. The DNA of the CDR3 is TGCAGTGCTAGGGCGACAGGGGGCGACACTGAAGCTTTCTTT. This encodes CSARATGGDTEAFF.

This clonotype was seen repeatedly, ten times or more. This sequence joins TRBV20-1 and TRBJ1-2, with 7 bases aligning to TRBD1. Germline V gene lookup returns CDR1 DFQATT and CDR2 SNEGSKA (reference sequence). V trimming: 2 bases; J trimming: 3 bases; junction bases outside the gene matches: 6. The CDR3 has 14 amino acids. CDR3 region: CSARSFDRDYGYTF. The CDR3, as DNA: TGCAGTGCTAGAAGTTTCGACAGGGACTATGGCTACACCTTC.

This clonotype was observed many times. The chain recombines TRBV12-3 or TRBV12-4 with TRBJ1-1, with 7 bases identical to TRBD1. The CDR3 loop spans 13 amino acids. V dropped 1 base and J dropped 6; count of bases not matched to a gene: 2. Here the CDR3 reads CASSLGGGPEAFF. DNA of the CDR3: TGTGCCAGCAGTTTAGGAGGGGGCCCTGAAGCTTTCTTT.

The table lists this clonotype with a few counts. V and J are TRBV9 and TRBJ1-5, with TRBD1 as a possible D gene (5 bases). CDR1 is SGDLS, CDR2 YYNGEE, per germline. Between the trimmed V and J ends, which lost 2 bases and 9 bases, there was a span of 15 bases. The CDR3 loop spans 14 amino acids. CDR3: CASSVGTGDGPQHF. The CDR3 nucleotides are TGTGCCAGCAGCGTTGGAACAGGCGATGGGCCCCAGCATTTT.

The chain has TRBV30 and TRBJ2-7; D ambiguous. Per the germline V gene, CDR1 is GTSNPN and CDR2 is SVGIG (reference sequence). The CDR3 is made up of 8 amino acids. V lost 7 bases, J lost 9 bases, and 7 bases lay in between. CDR3 sequence: CASGSQYF. DNA of the CDR3: TGTGCCTCGGGTTCGCAGTACTTC.

The V and J genes are TRBV27 and TRBJ2-7; D possibly matches TRBD1 or TRBD2 (6 bases each). This CDR3 is built from 13 residues. V dropped 5 bases and J dropped 5 bases, with 13 bases sitting between them. CDR1 is MNHEY and CDR2 is SMNVEV in the germline V gene (reference sequence). In nucleotides, the CDR3 is TGTGCCAGCAGTATCGGGGGCTGGGACGAGCAGTACTTC. As protein: CASSIGGWDEQYF.

V usage is TRBV28 and J usage is TRBJ2-2; weak D call: TRBD2 (6 bases). Trimming took off 5 bases at V and 4 bases at J, with 14 bases between the two ends. Germline V gene sequence: CDR1 MDHEN, CDR2 SYDVKM. The CDR3 contains 15 residues. CDR3 nucleotides: TGTGCCAGCAGTGCCCGGCGGGAACCCACCGGGGAGCTGTTTTTT. Translating it yields CASSARREPTGELFF.

This clonotype was seen many times. The CDR3 sequence: CATQGVGQGEQYF. The CDR3 region has the DNA TGTGCCACTCAGGGGGTTGGACAGGGCGAGCAGTACTTC. The chain couples TRBV10-3 to TRBJ2-7; 8 positions agree with TRBD1. The germline CDR1 and CDR2 sequences are ENHRY and SYGVKD. The trim removed 10 bases at V and 6 bases at J, leaving 11 bases unmatched. The CDR3 length is 13 residues.

V and J are TRBV20-1 and TRBJ1-1; no clear D gene. The length of the CDR3 is 12 residues. Germline V gene sequence: CDR1 DFQATT, CDR2 SNEGSKA (reference sequence). V lost 3 bases and J 11 bases, leaving 16 bases between the germline ends. This CDR3 reads CSARSIGRAAFF. In DNA, the CDR3 is TGCAGTGCTAGGTCTATTGGTAGGGCTGCTTTCTTT.